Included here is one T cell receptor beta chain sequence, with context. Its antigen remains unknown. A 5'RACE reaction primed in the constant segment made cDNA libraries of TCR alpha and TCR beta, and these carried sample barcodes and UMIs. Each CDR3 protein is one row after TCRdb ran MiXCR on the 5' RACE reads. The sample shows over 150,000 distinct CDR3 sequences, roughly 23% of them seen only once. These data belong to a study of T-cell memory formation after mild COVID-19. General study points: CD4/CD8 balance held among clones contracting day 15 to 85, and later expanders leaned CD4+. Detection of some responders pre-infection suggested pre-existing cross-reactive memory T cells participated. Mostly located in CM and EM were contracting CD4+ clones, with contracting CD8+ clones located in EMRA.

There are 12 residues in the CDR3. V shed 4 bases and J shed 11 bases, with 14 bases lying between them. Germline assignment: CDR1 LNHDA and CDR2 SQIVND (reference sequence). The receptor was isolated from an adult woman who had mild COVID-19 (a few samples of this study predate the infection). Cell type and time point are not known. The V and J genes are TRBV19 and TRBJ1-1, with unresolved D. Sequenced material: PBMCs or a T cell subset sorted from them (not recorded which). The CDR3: CASSSGPFEAFF. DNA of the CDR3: TGTGCCAGTAGTAGCGGACCCTTCGAGGCTTTCTTT.